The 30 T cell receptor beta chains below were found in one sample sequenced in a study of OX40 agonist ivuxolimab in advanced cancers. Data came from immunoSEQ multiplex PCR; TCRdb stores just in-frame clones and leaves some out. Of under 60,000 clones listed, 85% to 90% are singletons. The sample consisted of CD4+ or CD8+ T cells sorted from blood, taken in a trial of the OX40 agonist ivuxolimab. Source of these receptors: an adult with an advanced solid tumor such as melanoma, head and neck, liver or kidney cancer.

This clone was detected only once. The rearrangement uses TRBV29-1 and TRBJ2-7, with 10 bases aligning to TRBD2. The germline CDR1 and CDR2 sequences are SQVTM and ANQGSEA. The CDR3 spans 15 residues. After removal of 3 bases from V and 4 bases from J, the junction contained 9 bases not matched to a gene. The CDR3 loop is CSVEASGSRPYEQYF. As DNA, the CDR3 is TGCAGCGTTGAGGCTAGCGGGAGTAGGCCTTACGAGCAGTACTTC.

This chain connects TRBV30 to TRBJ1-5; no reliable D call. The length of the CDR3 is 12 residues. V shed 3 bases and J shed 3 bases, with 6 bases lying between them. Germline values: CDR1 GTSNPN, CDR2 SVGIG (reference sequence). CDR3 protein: CAWRHLNQPQHF. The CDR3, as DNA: TGTGCCTGGAGACACCTCAATCAGCCCCAGCATTTT. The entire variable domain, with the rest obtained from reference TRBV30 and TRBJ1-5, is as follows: SQTIHQWPATLVQPVGSPLSLECTVEGTSNPNLYWYRQAAGRGLQLLFYSVGIGQISSEVPQNLSASRPQDRQFILSSKKLLLSDSGFYLCAWRHLNQPQHFGDGTRLSIL.

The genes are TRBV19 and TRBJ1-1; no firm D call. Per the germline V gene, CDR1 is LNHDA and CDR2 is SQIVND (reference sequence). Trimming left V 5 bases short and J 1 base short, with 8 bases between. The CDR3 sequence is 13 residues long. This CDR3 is CASSATGNTEAFF. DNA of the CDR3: TGTGCCAGTAGTGCGACGGGGAACACTGAAGCTTTCTTT. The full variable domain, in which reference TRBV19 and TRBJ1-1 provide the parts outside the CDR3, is DGGITQSPKYLFRKEGQNVTLSCEQNLNHDAMYWYRQDPGQGLRLIYYSQIVNDFQKGDIAEGYSVSREKKESFPLTVTSAQKNPTAFYLCASSATGNTEAFFGQGTRLTVV.

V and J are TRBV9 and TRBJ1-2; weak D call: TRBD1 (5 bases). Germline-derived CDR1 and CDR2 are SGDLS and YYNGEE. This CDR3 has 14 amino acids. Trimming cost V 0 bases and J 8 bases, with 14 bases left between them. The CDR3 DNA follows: TGTGCCAGCAGCGTAGGGGACCCCCGGCGGGGCTACACCTTC. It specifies CASSVGDPRRGYTF.

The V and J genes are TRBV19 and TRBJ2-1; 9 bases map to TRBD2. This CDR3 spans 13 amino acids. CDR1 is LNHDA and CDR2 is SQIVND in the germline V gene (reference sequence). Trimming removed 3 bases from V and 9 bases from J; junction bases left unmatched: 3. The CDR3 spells CASSIAGGIEQFF. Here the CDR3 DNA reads TGTGCCAGTAGTATCGCGGGGGGGATTGAGCAGTTCTTC.

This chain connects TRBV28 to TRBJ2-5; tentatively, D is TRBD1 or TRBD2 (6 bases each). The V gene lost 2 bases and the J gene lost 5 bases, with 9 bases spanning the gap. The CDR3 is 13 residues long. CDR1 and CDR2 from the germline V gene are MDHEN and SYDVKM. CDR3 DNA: TGTGCCAGCAGTTTAAGGGGGGAGGAGACCCAGTACTTC. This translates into CASSLRGEETQYF.

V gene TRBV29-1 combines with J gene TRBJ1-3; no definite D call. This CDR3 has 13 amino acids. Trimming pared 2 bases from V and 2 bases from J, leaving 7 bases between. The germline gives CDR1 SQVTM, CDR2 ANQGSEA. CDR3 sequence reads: CSVETGTGNTIYF. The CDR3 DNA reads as TGCAGCGTTGAAACGGGGACTGGAAACACCATATATTTT.

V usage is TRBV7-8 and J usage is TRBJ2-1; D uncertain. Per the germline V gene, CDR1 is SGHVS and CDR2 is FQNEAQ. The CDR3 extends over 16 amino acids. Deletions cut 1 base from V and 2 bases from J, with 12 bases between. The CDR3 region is CASSLERSVTYNEQFF. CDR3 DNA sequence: TGTGCCAGCAGCTTAGAACGTTCAGTTACCTACAATGAGCAGTTCTTC.

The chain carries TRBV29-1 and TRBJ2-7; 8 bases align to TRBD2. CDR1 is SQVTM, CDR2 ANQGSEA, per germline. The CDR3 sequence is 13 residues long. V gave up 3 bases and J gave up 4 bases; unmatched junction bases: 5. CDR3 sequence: CSVEAGGSYEQYF. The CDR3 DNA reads TGCAGCGTTGAGGCGGGGGGCAGTTACGAGCAGTACTTC.

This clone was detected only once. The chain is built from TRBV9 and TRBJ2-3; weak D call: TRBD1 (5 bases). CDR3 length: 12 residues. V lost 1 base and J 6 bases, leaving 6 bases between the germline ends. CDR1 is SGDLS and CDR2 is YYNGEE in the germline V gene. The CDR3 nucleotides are TGTGCCAGCAGCGTATCAGGGGATACGCAGTATTTT. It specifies CASSVSGDTQYF.

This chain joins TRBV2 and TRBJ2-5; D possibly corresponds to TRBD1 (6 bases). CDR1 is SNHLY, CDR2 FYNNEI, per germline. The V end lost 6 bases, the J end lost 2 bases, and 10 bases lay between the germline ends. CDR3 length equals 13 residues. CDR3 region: CASRPTGQETQYF. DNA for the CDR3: TGTGCCAGCAGACCGACAGGACAAGAGACCCAGTACTTC.

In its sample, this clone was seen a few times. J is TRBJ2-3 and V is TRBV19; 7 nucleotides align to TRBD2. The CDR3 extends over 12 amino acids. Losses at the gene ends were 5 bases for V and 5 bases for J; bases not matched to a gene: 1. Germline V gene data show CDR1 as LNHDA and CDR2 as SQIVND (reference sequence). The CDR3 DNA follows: TGTGCCAGTAGTGTAGCGGGAGATACGCAGTATTTT. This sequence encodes CASSVAGDTQYF.

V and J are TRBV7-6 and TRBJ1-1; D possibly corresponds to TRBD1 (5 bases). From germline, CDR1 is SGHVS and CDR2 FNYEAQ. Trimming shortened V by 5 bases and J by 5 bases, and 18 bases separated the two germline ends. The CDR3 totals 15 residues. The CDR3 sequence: CASSPREGFRTEAFF. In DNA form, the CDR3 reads TGTGCCAGCAGCCCCCGGGAGGGGTTCAGGACTGAAGCTTTCTTT.

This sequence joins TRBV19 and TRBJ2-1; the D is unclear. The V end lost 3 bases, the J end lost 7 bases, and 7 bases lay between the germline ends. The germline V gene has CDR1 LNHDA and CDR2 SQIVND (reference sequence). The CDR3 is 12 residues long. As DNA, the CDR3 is TGTGCCAGTAGTATTGGGTGGAATGAGCAGTTCTTC. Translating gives CASSIGWNEQFF.

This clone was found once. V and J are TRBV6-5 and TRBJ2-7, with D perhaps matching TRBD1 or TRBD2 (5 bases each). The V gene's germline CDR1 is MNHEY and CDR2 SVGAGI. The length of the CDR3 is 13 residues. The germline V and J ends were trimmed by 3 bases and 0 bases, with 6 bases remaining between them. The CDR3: CASSYGTSYEQYF. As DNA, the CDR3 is TGTGCCAGCAGTTATGGGACCTCCTACGAGCAGTACTTC.

CDR3 nucleotides: TGTGCCAGCAGCGGAACAGGTACTAGGAGCTCCTACAATGAGCAGTTCTTC. It codes for CASSGTGTRSSYNEQFF. The chain links TRBV9 to TRBJ2-1; D may be TRBD1 or TRBD2 (5 bases each). Germline values: CDR1 SGDLS, CDR2 YYNGEE. V lost 3 bases and J lost 0, with 16 bases in between. CDR3 size: 17 residues.

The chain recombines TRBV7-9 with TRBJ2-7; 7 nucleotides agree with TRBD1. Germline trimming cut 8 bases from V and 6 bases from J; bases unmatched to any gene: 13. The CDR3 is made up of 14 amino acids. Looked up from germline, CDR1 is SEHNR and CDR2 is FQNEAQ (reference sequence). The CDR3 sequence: CASVNGTARFEQYF. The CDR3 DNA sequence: TGTGCCAGCGTAAACGGGACAGCCCGTTTCGAGCAGTACTTC.

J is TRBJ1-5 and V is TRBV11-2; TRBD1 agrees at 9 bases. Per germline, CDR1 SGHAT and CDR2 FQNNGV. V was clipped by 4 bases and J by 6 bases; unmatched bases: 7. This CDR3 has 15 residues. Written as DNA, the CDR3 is TGTGCCAGCAGCTCGACCGGGACAGGGAGTCAGCCCCAGCATTTT. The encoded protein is CASSSTGTGSQPQHF.

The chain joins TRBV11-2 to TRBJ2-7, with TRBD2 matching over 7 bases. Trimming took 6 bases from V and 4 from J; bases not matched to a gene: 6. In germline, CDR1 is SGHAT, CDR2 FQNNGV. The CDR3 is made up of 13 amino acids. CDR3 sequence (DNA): TGTGCCAGCAGACACTTTAGCGGGTACGAGCAGTACTTC. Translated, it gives CASRHFSGYEQYF.

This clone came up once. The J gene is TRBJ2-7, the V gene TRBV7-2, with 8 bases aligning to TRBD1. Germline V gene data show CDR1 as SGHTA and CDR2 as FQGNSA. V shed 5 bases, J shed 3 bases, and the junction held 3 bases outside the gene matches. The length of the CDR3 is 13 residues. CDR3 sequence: CASSDGQGYEQYF. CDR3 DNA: TGTGCCAGCAGCGACGGACAGGGCTACGAGCAGTACTTC.

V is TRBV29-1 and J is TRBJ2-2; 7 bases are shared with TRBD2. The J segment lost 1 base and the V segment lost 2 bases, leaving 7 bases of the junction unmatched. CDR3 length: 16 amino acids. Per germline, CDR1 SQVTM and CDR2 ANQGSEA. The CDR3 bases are TGCAGCGTTGAACTGTGGGAGGGGAAGAACACCGGGGAGCTGTTTTTT. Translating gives CSVELWEGKNTGELFF.

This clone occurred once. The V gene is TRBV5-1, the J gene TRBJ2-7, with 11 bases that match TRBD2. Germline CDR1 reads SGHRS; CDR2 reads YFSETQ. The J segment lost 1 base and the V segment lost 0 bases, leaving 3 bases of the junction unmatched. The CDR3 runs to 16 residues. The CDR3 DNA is TGCGCCAGCAGCTTGGCCGGGACTAGCGGTTCCTACGAGCAGTACTTC. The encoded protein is CASSLAGTSGSYEQYF.

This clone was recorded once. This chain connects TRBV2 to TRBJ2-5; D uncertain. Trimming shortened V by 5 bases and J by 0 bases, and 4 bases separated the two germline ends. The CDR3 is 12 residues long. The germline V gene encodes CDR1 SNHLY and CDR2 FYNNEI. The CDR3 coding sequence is TGTGCCAGCAGTTGGGACCAAGAGACCCAGTACTTC. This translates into CASSWDQETQYF.

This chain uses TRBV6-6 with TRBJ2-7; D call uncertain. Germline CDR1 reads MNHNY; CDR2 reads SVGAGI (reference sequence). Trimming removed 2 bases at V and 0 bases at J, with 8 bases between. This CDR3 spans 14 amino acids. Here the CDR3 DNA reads TGTGCCAGCAGTTACGCGGACGCCTCCTACGAGCAGTACTTC. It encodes CASSYADASYEQYF.

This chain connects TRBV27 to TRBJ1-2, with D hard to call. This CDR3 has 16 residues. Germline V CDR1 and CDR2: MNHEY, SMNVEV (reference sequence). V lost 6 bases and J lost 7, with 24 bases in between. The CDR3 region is CASSPLGVGGLGGYTF. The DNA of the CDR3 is TGTGCCAGCAGCCCGCTCGGGGTCGGAGGGTTGGGTGGCTACACCTTC.

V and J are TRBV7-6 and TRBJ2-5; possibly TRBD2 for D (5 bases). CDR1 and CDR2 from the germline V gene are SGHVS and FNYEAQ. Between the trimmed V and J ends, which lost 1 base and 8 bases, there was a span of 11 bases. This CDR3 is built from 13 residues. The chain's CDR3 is CASSLGGSGTQYF. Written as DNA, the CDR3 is TGTGCCAGCAGCTTAGGGGGTTCGGGAACCCAGTACTTC. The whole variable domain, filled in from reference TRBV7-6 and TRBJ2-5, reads GAGVSQSPRYKVTKRGQDVALRCDPISGHVSLYWYRQALGQGPEFLTYFNYEAQQDKSGLPNDRFSAERPEGSISTLTIQRTEQRDSAMYRCASSLGGSGTQYFGPGTRLLVL.

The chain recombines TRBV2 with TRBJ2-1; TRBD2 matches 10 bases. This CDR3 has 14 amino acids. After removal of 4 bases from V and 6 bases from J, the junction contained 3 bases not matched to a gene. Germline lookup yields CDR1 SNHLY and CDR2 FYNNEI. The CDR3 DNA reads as TGTGCCAGCAGTGCTAGCGGGAGTATCAATGAGCAGTTCTTC. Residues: CASSASGSINEQFF.

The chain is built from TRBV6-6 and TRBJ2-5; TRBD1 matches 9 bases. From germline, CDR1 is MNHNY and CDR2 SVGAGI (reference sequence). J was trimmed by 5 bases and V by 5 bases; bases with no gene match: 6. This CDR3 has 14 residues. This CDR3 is CASSARTGEETQYF. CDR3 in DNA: TGTGCCAGCAGTGCCAGGACAGGGGAGGAGACCCAGTACTTC.

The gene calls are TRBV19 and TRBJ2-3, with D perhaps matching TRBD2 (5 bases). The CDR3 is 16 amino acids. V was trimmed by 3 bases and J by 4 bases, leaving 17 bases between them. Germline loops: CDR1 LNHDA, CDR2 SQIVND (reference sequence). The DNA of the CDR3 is TGTGCCAGTAGTATCCTTAGCGTGGGATTCGCAGATACGCAGTATTTT. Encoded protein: CASSILSVGFADTQYF.

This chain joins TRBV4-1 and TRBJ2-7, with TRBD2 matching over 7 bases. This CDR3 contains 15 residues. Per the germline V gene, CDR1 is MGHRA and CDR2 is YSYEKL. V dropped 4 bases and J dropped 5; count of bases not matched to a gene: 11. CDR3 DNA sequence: TGCGCCAGCAGCCCCATCCCGGGGGGATCGAACGAGCAGTACTTC. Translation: CASSPIPGGSNEQYF.